Shown below are 9 T cell receptor beta chains from a single sample sequenced in a study of cytomegalovirus exposure and HLA in healthy donors. Researchers ran the PCR with 60 Vbeta and 13 Jbeta primers. Generated by immunoSEQ multiplex PCR, the TCRdb table keeps only in-frame clones and is missing some. This sample carries under 150,000 clones, approximately 83% of them seen once, and the ten largest clones take around 2.6%. The specimen sequenced was PBMCs. The receptors were gathered from a male donor in good health and CMV-seronegative.

The J gene is TRBJ2-7, the V gene TRBV6-5; 7 nucleotides line up with TRBD2. The CDR3 has 13 amino acids. Germline V gene sequence: CDR1 MNHEY, CDR2 SVGAGI. The junction had 4 bases not matched to a gene; V was cut back by 6 bases and J by 2 bases. In DNA form, the CDR3 reads TGTGCCAGCAGCCCTAGCGGCACCTACGAGCAGTACTTC. It translates to CASSPSGTYEQYF.

This clone was seen only once. This sequence joins TRBV9 and TRBJ2-7; 8 nucleotides match TRBD2. J gave up 3 bases and V 4 bases, and 9 bases lay outside the gene matches. The CDR3 loop spans 15 amino acids. CDR1 and CDR2 from the germline V gene are SGDLS and YYNGEE. The CDR3 DNA sequence: TGTGCCAGCAGCCCTAGCGGACTAGCTGACTACGAGCAGTACTTC. Its protein is CASSPSGLADYEQYF.

The chain joins TRBV7-6 to TRBJ2-7; 7 bases line up with TRBD2. The CDR3 totals 16 residues. V gave up 3 bases and J gave up 6 bases; unmatched junction bases: 14. In germline, CDR1 is SGHVS, CDR2 FNYEAQ. The CDR3 protein is CASSLVGGRETAEQYF. The CDR3 DNA follows: TGTGCCAGCAGCTTGGTGGGAGGGCGGGAGACCGCCGAGCAGTACTTC.

The chain recombines TRBV5-5 with TRBJ1-1; TRBD1 might be the D (6 bases). The germline V gene has CDR1 SGHKS and CDR2 YYEKEE (reference sequence). CDR3 size: 16 residues. V shed 0 bases and J shed 0 bases, with 12 bases lying between them. The CDR3 loop is CASSLGGGSMNTEAFF. CDR3 in DNA: TGTGCCAGCAGCTTGGGAGGGGGAAGCATGAACACTGAAGCTTTCTTT.

The chain recombines TRBV6-1 with TRBJ2-1; 8 bases line up with TRBD2. V dropped 3 bases and J dropped 8; count of bases not matched to a gene: 9. The CDR3 has 15 residues. Per the germline V gene, CDR1 is MNHNS and CDR2 is SASEGT. CDR3 coding DNA: TGTGCCAGCAGTGAGAAAACGGGAGGGCCTTATGAGCAGTTCTTC. It is translated as CASSEKTGGPYEQFF.

The CDR3 here is CASSLTDYYNEQFF. The CDR3 DNA follows: TGTGCCAGCAGCCTTACCGACTATTACAATGAGCAGTTCTTC. The chain is built from TRBV11-1 and TRBJ2-1; maybe TRBD2 (5 bases). The germline V gene has CDR1 SGHAT and CDR2 FQDESV (reference sequence). Deletions cut 5 bases from V and 4 bases from J, with 12 bases between. This CDR3 has 14 amino acids.

The V call is TRBV5-4, the J call TRBJ2-7; a weak D match, TRBD1 (6 bases). This CDR3 has 13 amino acids. The ends were cut back, 4 bases at V and 1 base at J, with 9 bases in the middle. Germline assignment: CDR1 SGHNT and CDR2 YYREEE (reference sequence). CDR3 sequence reads: CASSTDSSYEQYF. CDR3 DNA: TGTGCCAGCAGCACGGACAGTTCCTACGAGCAGTACTTC.

The V gene is TRBV4-3, the J gene TRBJ2-7; maybe TRBD1 (5 bases). This CDR3 has 13 residues. Germline values: CDR1 LGHNA, CDR2 YSLEER. Trimming pared 4 bases from V and 3 bases from J, leaving 10 bases between. CDR3 in DNA: TGCGCCAGCAGCCGGGGCTATAACTACGAGCAGTACTTC. Translation: CASSRGYNYEQYF.

This clone was observed a handful of times. This chain uses TRBV4-3 with TRBJ2-2; a possible D gene is TRBD1 (6 bases). The length of the CDR3 is 15 residues. The V end was cut by 4 bases, the J end by 7 bases, with 16 bases between. Germline-derived CDR1 and CDR2 are LGHNA and YSLEER. The DNA for the CDR3 is TGCGCCAGCAGCCCCGCAAATCAGGGGAGCGGGGAGCTGTTTTTT. It specifies CASSPANQGSGELFF.